Below are 25 T cell receptor beta chains sequenced from a single sample in a study of read filtering for tumor transcriptome and immune sequencing. Molecular barcoded adaptors covering alpha/delta and beta/gamma chains were used on roughly 400 ng RNA. TCRdb called the reads again in MiXCR, with one record for every CDR3 protein. Among under 150,000 distinct CDR3 sequences listed, under 15% were seen once. Specimen: a population of CD138-negative cells sorted from bone marrow. Receptor source: a donor at least 40 years old with multiple myeloma.

This clonotype was seen many times. This chain connects TRBV19 to TRBJ1-2; D not resolved. This CDR3 contains 14 residues. CDR1 is LNHDA and CDR2 is SQIVND in the germline V gene (reference sequence). Trimming shortened V by 1 base and J by 4 bases, and 10 bases separated the two germline ends. This CDR3 reads CASSIGGIGYGYTF. CDR3 DNA sequence: TGTGCCAGTAGTATAGGGGGAATCGGCTATGGCTACACCTTC. The whole variable domain, filled in from reference TRBV19 and TRBJ1-2, reads DGGITQSPKYLFRKEGQNVTLSCEQNLNHDAMYWYRQDPGQGLRLIYYSQIVNDFQKGDIAEGYSVSREKKESFPLTVTSAQKNPTAFYLCASSIGGIGYGYTFGSGTRLTVV.

Many counts were recorded for this clonotype. The chain uses TRBV10-1 and TRBJ2-5; 9 bases match TRBD2. The CDR3 extends over 14 amino acids. Germline V CDR1 and CDR2: WNHNN, SYGVQD (reference sequence). The V gene end was trimmed by 7 bases and the J gene end by 3 bases; junction bases not matched to a gene: 6. The CDR3 bases are TGCGCCAGCATCGCGGGAGGGCCAGAAGAGACCCAGTACTTC. Its protein is CASIAGGPEETQYF.

This clonotype was recorded at least ten times. This rearrangement joins TRBV7-9 to TRBJ2-1, with unresolved D. Trimming took off 1 base at V and 12 bases at J, with 7 bases between the two ends. From germline, CDR1 is SEHNR and CDR2 FQNEAQ (reference sequence). This CDR3 region has 11 residues. The CDR3 coding sequence is TGTGCCAGCAGCTTAGGGTTGCTGCAGTTCTTC. Amino acid sequence: CASSLGLLQFF. The full variable domain, with the rest looked up from reference TRBV7-9 and TRBJ2-1, is DTGVSQNPRHKITKRGQNVTFRCDPISEHNRLYWYRQTLGQGPEFLTYFQNEAQLEKSRLLSDRFSAERPKGSFSTLEIQRTEQGDSAMYLCASSLGLLQFFGPGTRLTVL.

The chain has TRBV5-1 and TRBJ2-5; D is undetermined. The CDR3 runs 12 residues. V was cut by 4 bases and J by 0 bases, with 4 bases left in between. In germline, CDR1 is SGHRS, CDR2 YFSETQ. The CDR3 sequence: CASSIYQETQYF. CDR3 bases: TGCGCCAGCAGCATCTACCAAGAGACCCAGTACTTC.

This clonotype was seen more than once but under ten times. V and J are TRBV5-4 and TRBJ2-3, with TRBD2 matching over 10 bases. The CDR3 totals 15 residues. The J segment lost 5 bases and the V segment lost 0 bases, leaving 3 bases of the junction unmatched. Germline CDR1 SGHNT, CDR2 YYREEE (reference sequence). CDR3 DNA sequence: TGTGCCAGCAGCTTGGGGCCTAGCGGGAGAGATACGCAGTATTTT. This gives the protein CASSLGPSGRDTQYF.

Note on this clonotype: A much larger clonotype is one base distant, so this may be a read error. The V gene is TRBV9, the J gene TRBJ1-1; tentatively, D is TRBD1 (6 bases). There are 14 residues in the CDR3. Germline CDR1 reads SGDLS; CDR2 reads YYNGEE. This chain's CDR3 is CTSSVGGSVTEAFF. CDR3 coding DNA: TGTACCAGCAGCGTAGGGGGGAGTGTCACTGAAGCTTTCTTT.

This clonotype was recorded at least ten times. The rearrangement links TRBV20-1 to TRBJ2-7; D unclear. The germline V gene has CDR1 DFQATT and CDR2 SNEGSKA (reference sequence). This CDR3 region has 11 residues. The V end was cut by 6 bases, the J end by 3 bases, with 9 bases between. The DNA for the CDR3 is TGCAGTGCACACACCAACTACGAGCAGTACTTC. It encodes CSAHTNYEQYF.

This clonotype was counted ten times or more. V usage is TRBV24-1 and J usage is TRBJ2-2, with 8 bases identical to TRBD2. J lost 4 bases, V lost 3 bases, and 6 bases had no gene match. Germline-derived CDR1 and CDR2 are KGHDR and SFDVKD. The CDR3 extends over 16 amino acids. CDR3 in amino acids: CATSDTQRGPTGELFF. For the CDR3, the DNA is TGTGCCACCAGTGATACTCAGCGGGGGCCCACCGGGGAGCTGTTTTTT.

This clonotype appeared many times. This chain links TRBV5-1 with TRBJ2-7; D may correspond to TRBD1 or TRBD2 (6 bases each). The V end lost 5 bases, the J end lost 4 bases, and 22 bases lay between the germline ends. The CDR3 length is 16 residues. Germline V gene lookup returns CDR1 SGHRS and CDR2 YFSETQ. CDR3 DNA sequence: TGCGCCAGCAGTACTATGGGGGGCAACTTAAATTACGAGCAGTACTTC. This translates into CASSTMGGNLNYEQYF. The full variable domain, its missing parts supplied by reference TRBV5-1 and TRBJ2-7, is KAGVTQTPRYLIKTRGQQVTLSCSPISGHRSVSWYQQTPGQGLQFLFEYFSETQRNKGNFPGRFSGRQFSNSRSEMNVSTLELGDSALYLCASSTMGGNLNYEQYFGPGTRLTVT.

The chain uses TRBV29-1 and TRBJ2-2; no firm D call. The V end was cut by 3 bases, the J end by 6 bases, with 8 bases between. The germline CDR1 and CDR2 sequences are SQVTM and ANQGSEA. The CDR3 spans 12 residues. The CDR3 region has the DNA TGCAGCGTTGACCGAGGTCCCGGGGAGCTGTTTTTT. Protein sequence: CSVDRGPGELFF.

This clonotype turned up a few times. A read error may be the cause here, since a much bigger clone is one base away. The chain combines TRBV6-1 with TRBJ2-1; D tentatively reads TRBD1 or TRBD2 (5 bases each). Looked up from germline, CDR1 is MNHNS and CDR2 is SASEGT. CDR3 length: 13 amino acids. Trimming took off 11 bases at V and 5 bases at J, with 16 bases between the two ends. The CDR3 nucleotides are TGTGCCTCCGGGGCTCCTAACAACAATGAGCAGTTCTTC. Its protein is CASGAPNNNEQFF.

This clonotype was observed many times. CDR3 DNA sequence: TGTGCCTGCCGACGAGGGGGCTTTTTGAACACTGAAGCTTTCTTT. Translating it yields CACRRGGFLNTEAFF. This chain uses TRBV30 with TRBJ1-1; 7 nucleotides agree with TRBD1. The CDR3 covers 15 residues. Looked up from germline, CDR1 is GTSNPN and CDR2 is SVGIG (reference sequence). J gave up 0 bases and V 6 bases, and 10 bases lay outside the gene matches.

This clonotype was seen only a few times. Just one base apart from a much larger clone, this may be a read error. This rearrangement joins TRBV5-1 to TRBJ1-1; 10 bases align to TRBD1. The CDR3 is 15 residues long. Germline CDR1 SGHRS, CDR2 YFSETQ. This chain's CDR3 is CVSSLGQGKNTEAFF. CDR3 in DNA: TGCGTCAGCAGCTTGGGACAGGGGAAGAACACTGAAGCTTTCTTT.

This clonotype has a count of ten or more. The chain couples TRBV11-3 to TRBJ2-5; D is perhaps TRBD1 (7 bases). With 4 bases removed from V and 1 base from J, the gap between germline ends came to 13 bases. Germline V CDR1 and CDR2: SGHNT, YENEEA. The CDR3 contains 15 residues. CDR3 sequence: CASSSPGGPQETQYF. The CDR3 nucleotides read TGTGCCAGCAGCTCCCCAGGGGGGCCCCAAGAGACCCAGTACTTC.

In the case of this clonotype: A much larger clone is a single base away; this may be a read error. The V gene is TRBV7-9, the J gene TRBJ1-1, with TRBD1 matching 9 bases. Germline V gene data show CDR1 as SEHNR and CDR2 as FQNEAQ (reference sequence). The CDR3 runs 13 residues. CDR3 bases: TGTGCCAACAGCCCGGACAGGGGCACTGAAGCTTTCTTT. It encodes CANSPDRGTEAFF.

This clonotype was seen at least ten times. This chain links TRBV7-2 with TRBJ2-2; TRBD2 matches 10 bases. The CDR3 runs 16 residues. Losses at the gene ends were 5 bases for V and 5 bases for J; bases not matched to a gene: 8. The germline V gene encodes CDR1 SGHTA and CDR2 FQGNSA. The CDR3 reads CASSQELTSGTGELFF. As DNA, the CDR3 is TGTGCCAGCAGCCAAGAACTGACTAGCGGGACCGGGGAGCTGTTTTTT.

This clonotype was seen at least ten times. This chain connects TRBV29-1 to TRBJ2-7; no definite D call. The CDR3 is 15 residues long. The V end lost 0 bases, the J end lost 0 bases, and 12 bases lay between the germline ends. Germline V lookup: CDR1 SQVTM, CDR2 ANQGSEA. The CDR3, as DNA: TGCAGCGTTGAAGATAGACACCGGAGCTCCTACGAGCAGTACTTC. The encoded protein is CSVEDRHRSSYEQYF.

This clonotype was observed at least ten times. The V gene is TRBV12-3 or TRBV12-4, the J gene TRBJ2-5; D gene ambiguous. The CDR3 runs to 14 residues. V lost 3 bases, J lost 1 base, and 9 bases lay in between. The DNA of the CDR3 is TGTGCCAGCAGTTTCCGGGCAGGCCAAGAGACCCAGTACTTC. Its protein is CASSFRAGQETQYF.

This clonotype was counted at least ten times. V gene TRBV5-1 combines with J gene TRBJ2-5; 14 nucleotides line up with TRBD2. J lost 7 bases, V lost 3 bases, and 8 bases had no gene match. The CDR3 has 16 residues. The V gene's germline CDR1 is SGHRS and CDR2 YFSETQ. In DNA, the CDR3 is TGCGCCAGCAGCTCAACGGGACTAGCGGGAGTGGGGACCCAGTACTTC. This gives the protein CASSSTGLAGVGTQYF.

This clonotype was seen ten or more times. The chain links TRBV7-9 to TRBJ1-1; D gene unclear. Germline V gives CDR1 SEHNR, CDR2 FQNEAQ (reference sequence). There are 12 residues in the CDR3. Trimming pared 5 bases from V and 8 bases from J, leaving 12 bases between. This CDR3 reads CASSLVGEEAFF. The CDR3, as DNA: TGTGCCAGCAGCCTCGTAGGTGAGGAAGCTTTCTTT. Full variable domain (remainder filled in from reference TRBV7-9 and TRBJ1-1): DTGVSQNPRHKITKRGQNVTFRCDPISEHNRLYWYRQTLGQGPEFLTYFQNEAQLEKSRLLSDRFSAERPKGSFSTLEIQRTEQGDSAMYLCASSLVGEEAFFGQGTRLTVV.

The V gene is TRBV10-1, the J gene TRBJ2-1, with D maybe TRBD2 (5 bases). This CDR3 has 11 residues. Germline V gene lookup returns CDR1 WNHNN and CDR2 SYGVQD (reference sequence). V was trimmed by 3 bases and J by 10 bases, leaving 7 bases between them. The CDR3 region is CASSDRREQFF. CDR3 coding DNA: TGCGCCAGCAGTGACAGGAGGGAGCAGTTCTTC.

This clonotype occurred many times. V and J are TRBV7-9 and TRBJ1-5; maybe TRBD1 (6 bases). CDR1 and CDR2 (germline): SEHNR, FQNEAQ (reference sequence). The CDR3 extends over 14 amino acids. V was pared by 5 bases and J by 4 bases, with 12 bases between. CDR3: CASSLTGGNQPQHF. In DNA, the CDR3 is TGTGCCAGCAGCCTGACAGGCGGGAATCAGCCCCAGCATTTT.

Ten or more counts support this clonotype. The chain recombines TRBV19 with TRBJ2-1; 7 bases agree with TRBD2. CDR1 is LNHDA and CDR2 is SQIVND in the germline V gene (reference sequence). The CDR3 has 17 residues. Losses at the gene ends were 5 bases for V and 6 bases for J; bases not matched to a gene: 16. The CDR3 DNA is TGTGCCAGTAGTTTCCTAAATTTGCGGGAGAGGGCCAATGAGCAGTTCTTC. It translates to CASSFLNLRERANEQFF.

The V and J genes are TRBV12-5 and TRBJ1-5; 8 bases match TRBD1. This CDR3 contains 17 residues. CDR1 and CDR2 (germline): LGHNT, FRNRAP. Germline trimming cut 2 bases from V and 9 bases from J; bases unmatched to any gene: 15. CDR3 residues: CASGLTRLGQAIRPQHF. The DNA for the CDR3 is TGTGCTAGTGGTTTGACGCGACTGGGACAGGCAATCAGGCCCCAGCATTTT.

This clonotype was seen at least ten times. The chain has TRBV4-1 and TRBJ2-3, with 9 bases lining up with TRBD1. Germline assignment: CDR1 MGHRA and CDR2 YSYEKL. The ends lost 4 bases at V and 1 base at J; junction bases unmatched: 3. The CDR3 extends over 15 amino acids. The CDR3 protein is CASSPRDRGTDTQYF. Here the CDR3 DNA reads TGCGCCAGCAGCCCCCGGGACAGGGGCACAGATACGCAGTATTTT.